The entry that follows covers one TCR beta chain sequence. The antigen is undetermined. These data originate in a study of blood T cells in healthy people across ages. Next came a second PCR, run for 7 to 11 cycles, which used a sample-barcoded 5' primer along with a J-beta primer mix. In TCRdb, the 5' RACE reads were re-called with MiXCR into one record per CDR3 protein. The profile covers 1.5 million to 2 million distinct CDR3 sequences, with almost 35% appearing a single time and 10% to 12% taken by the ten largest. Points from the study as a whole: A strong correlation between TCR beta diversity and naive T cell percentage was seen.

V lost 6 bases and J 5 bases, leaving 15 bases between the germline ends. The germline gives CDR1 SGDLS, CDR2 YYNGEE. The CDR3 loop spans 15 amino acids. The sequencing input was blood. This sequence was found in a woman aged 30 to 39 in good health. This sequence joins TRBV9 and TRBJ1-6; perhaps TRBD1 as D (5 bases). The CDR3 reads CASTQAGTDNSPLHF. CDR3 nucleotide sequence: TGTGCCAGCACCCAAGCGGGGACGGATAATTCACCCCTCCACTTT. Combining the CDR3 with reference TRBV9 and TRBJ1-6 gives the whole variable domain DSGVTQTPKHLITATGQRVTLRCSPRSGDLSVYWYQQSLDQGLQFLIQYYNGEERAKGNILERFSAQQFPDLHSELNLSSLELGDSALYFCASTQAGTDNSPLHFGNGTRLTVT.